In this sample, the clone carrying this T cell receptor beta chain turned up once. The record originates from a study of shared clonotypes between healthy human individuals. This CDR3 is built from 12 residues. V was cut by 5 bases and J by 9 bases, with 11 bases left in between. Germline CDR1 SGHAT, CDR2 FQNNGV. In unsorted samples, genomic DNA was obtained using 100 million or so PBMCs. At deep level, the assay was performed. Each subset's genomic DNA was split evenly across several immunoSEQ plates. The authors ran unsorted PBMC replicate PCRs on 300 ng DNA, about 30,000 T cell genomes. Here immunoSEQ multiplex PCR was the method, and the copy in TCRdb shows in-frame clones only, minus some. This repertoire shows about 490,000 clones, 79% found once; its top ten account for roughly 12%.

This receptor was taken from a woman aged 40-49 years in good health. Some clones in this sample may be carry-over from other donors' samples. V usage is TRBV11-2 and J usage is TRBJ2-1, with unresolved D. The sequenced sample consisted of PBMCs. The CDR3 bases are TGTGCCAGCAGCCCTCCGGGCAGTGAGCAGTTCTTC. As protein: CASSPPGSEQFF.